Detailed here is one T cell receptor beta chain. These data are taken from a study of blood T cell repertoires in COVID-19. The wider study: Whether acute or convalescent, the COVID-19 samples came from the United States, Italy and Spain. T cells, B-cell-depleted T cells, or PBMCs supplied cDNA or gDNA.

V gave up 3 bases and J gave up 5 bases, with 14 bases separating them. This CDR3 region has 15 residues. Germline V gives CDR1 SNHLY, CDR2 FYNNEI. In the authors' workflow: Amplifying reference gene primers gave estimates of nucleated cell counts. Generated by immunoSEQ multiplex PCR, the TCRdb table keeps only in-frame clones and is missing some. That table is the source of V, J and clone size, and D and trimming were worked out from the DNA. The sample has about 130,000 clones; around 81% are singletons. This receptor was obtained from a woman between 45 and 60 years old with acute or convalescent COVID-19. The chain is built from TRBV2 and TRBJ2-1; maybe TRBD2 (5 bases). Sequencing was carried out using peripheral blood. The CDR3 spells CASSEEAGPHNEQFF. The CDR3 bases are TGTGCCAGCAGTGAGGAGGCAGGTCCGCACAATGAGCAGTTCTTC. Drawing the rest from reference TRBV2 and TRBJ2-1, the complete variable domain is EPEVTQTPSHQVTQMGQEVILRCVPISNHLYFYWYRQILGQKVEFLVSFYNNEISEKSEIFDDQFSVERPDGSNFTLKIRSTKLEDSAMYFCASSEEAGPHNEQFFGPGTRLTVL.